Reported below is one T cell receptor (beta chain). This clone was detected a few times. The specificity of this receptor is unknown. Per-base qualities were not stored, and no clone one base away is much larger. The CDR3 sequence holds 11 residues, the cysteine and phenylalanine included. Solely the CDR3 DNA is kept, with 33 bases framed from the first base. Deletion took 3 bases off V and 9 bases off J, with a span of 9 bases between the germline ends. Looking up the germline V gene yields CDR1 SGDLS and CDR2 YYNGEE. This specimen belongs to a study of immune cell composition in non-small cell lung cancer (dated by TCRdb to about 2017). Study-level background: Histologic subtype, mostly lung adenocarcinoma or squamous cell carcinoma, was determined with H&E together with p63, CK5, Napsin A and TTF-1 immunohistochemistry. TCR-beta sequencing from Adaptive Biotechnologies was done on 32 to 35 paired sets of NSCLC tumour and non-adjacent lung specimens and on 20 to 30 tumour-only specimens. For supplementary cohort #1, made up of some ten lung adenocarcinoma cases, paired tumour/lung TCR-beta sequencing was done and TIL populations were generated so that tumour reactivity could be assessed. A handful of tumour specimens that had TCR-beta data belonged to rare histological subtypes and were left out of the subtype comparisons.

What the research found in general, with its limitations: In some ten adenocarcinoma cases, a strong correlation was found between maximal tumour-associated clone frequency and TIL tumour reactivity, whereas no such correlation was found between overall clonality and TIL tumour reactivity. The reactivity cohort was only about ten cases, and tumour-reactive clones were not shown to share sequences with the dominant in vivo tumour-associated clones. Nearly half of NSCLC cases had tumour-associated clones >0.5%, found in roughly 35% of adenocarcinomas compared with approximately 76% of squamous carcinomas. No significant correlation was found between smoking pack-years and tumour TCR-beta clonality.

Non-adjacent lung tissue from the same patient, taken as far from the tumour as possible and at least 3 cm away, was used for the normal lung samples. From frozen aliquots of unsorted single-cell suspensions, genomic DNA was isolated using the QIAamp DNA kit. Tissues arrived within 2 hours after resection and were immediately processed into single-cell suspensions. Tissue was mechanically dissociated and enzymatically digested with DNase I, collagenase I and hyaluronidase for approximately 32 minutes at 37 °C, then filtered and RBC-lysed. A two-step multiplex PCR amplified TCR-beta CDR3 regions from genomic DNA, and the second step of the PCR added Illumina-compatible adaptors. TCR-beta immunosequencing was carried out on an Illumina platform through the commercial immunoSEQ service. Concerning the study's data processing: Two measures summarised the repertoires: productive clonality, and Top 10 Clones, meaning the percentage of T-cell templates coming from the ten most frequent sequences. Values for productive clonality spanned 0 to 1, where a value of 1 indicated a monoclonal population. Sequences comprising at least 0.1% of tumour T-cell templates but absent from matched non-adjacent lung were defined as tumour-associated clones and were identified via log10 scatter plots. Analyses were done in GraphPad Prism7 and R, with Student's t-tests for two-group comparisons, ANOVA for stages, and linear regression for relationships. In its TCRdb copy, this immuneACCESS table keeps in-frame sequences only and misses some clones. Where compared with another copy, unresolved V genes explain less than half of these, and the others have no known cause. The V and J calls and clone size come from that table; D and trimming were worked out from the DNA. This sample comprises several thousand clones, approximately 68% of them detected only once. The ten largest clones take up 9.5% to 12% of the sample.

The chain is made from TRBV9 and TRBJ1-2, and TRBD1 may be the D gene, going by 5 matching bases. This clonotype was sampled from a human donor with non-small cell lung cancer. Sample: non-adjacent lung tissue. Read as DNA, the sequence is TGTGCCAGCAGCGGGCAGGGAAGCTACACCTTC. Translated, this is CASSGQGSYTF.